These 5 T cell receptor beta chains share one sample of origin, sequenced in a study of blood T cell repertoires in COVID-19. Produced via immunoSEQ multiplex PCR; TCRdb's table is partial and in-frame only. Among under 350,000 clones listed, approximately 86% were seen once. Sequencing input: PBMCs or T cells enriched from blood (not recorded which). The receptors originated from a young woman who had recovered from COVID-19.

V and J are TRBV29-1 and TRBJ2-7; weak D call: TRBD1 (5 bases). The CDR3 loop spans 13 amino acids. The V end lost 6 bases, the J end lost 4 bases, and 16 bases lay between the germline ends. Germline loops: CDR1 SQVTM, CDR2 ANQGSEA. This CDR3 is CSVTVGSLYEQYF. The CDR3 DNA follows: TGCAGCGTGACAGTGGGGTCGTTGTACGAGCAGTACTTC.

V and J are TRBV19 and TRBJ2-7; 7 bases fit TRBD2. The CDR3 runs to 16 residues. V shed 0 bases, J shed 0 bases, and the junction held 5 bases outside the gene matches. The germline V gene encodes CDR1 LNHDA and CDR2 SQIVND (reference sequence). CDR3 region: CASSIDSGDYSYEQYF. As DNA, the CDR3 is TGTGCCAGTAGTATAGATTCTGGGGACTACTCCTACGAGCAGTACTTC. Complete variable domain (other parts from reference TRBV19 and TRBJ2-7): DGGITQSPKYLFRKEGQNVTLSCEQNLNHDAMYWYRQDPGQGLRLIYYSQIVNDFQKGDIAEGYSVSREKKESFPLTVTSAQKNPTAFYLCASSIDSGDYSYEQYFGPGTRLTVT.

This chain links TRBV7-8 with TRBJ1-5; 10 bases fit TRBD1. CDR1 is SGHVS, CDR2 FQNEAQ, per germline. The V segment lost 3 bases and the J segment 5 bases; nucleotides outside the gene matches: 7. This CDR3 spans 16 amino acids. DNA of the CDR3: TGTGCCAGCAGCTTTGGGACAGGGGCAGGGGATCAGCCCCAGCATTTT. Its protein is CASSFGTGAGDQPQHF.

The rearrangement joins TRBV11-3 to TRBJ2-2; D is possibly TRBD1 (5 bases). The CDR3 has 15 amino acids. V was clipped by 0 bases and J by 0 bases, with 5 bases between them. Germline CDR1 is SGHNT and CDR2 is YENEEA. CDR3 amino acids: CASSLEQANTGELFF. In nucleotides, the CDR3 is TGTGCCAGCAGCTTAGAACAGGCGAACACCGGGGAGCTGTTTTTT.

The chain couples TRBV19 to TRBJ2-7, with D uncertain. The germline V gene has CDR1 LNHDA and CDR2 SQIVND (reference sequence). The length of the CDR3 is 13 residues. The V gene lost 3 bases and the J gene lost 0 bases, with 6 bases spanning the gap. DNA of the CDR3: TGTGCCAGTAGTATTGAGAGCTCCTACGAGCAGTACTTC. Its protein is CASSIESSYEQYF. The full variable domain, in which reference TRBV19 and TRBJ2-7 provide the parts outside the CDR3, is DGGITQSPKYLFRKEGQNVTLSCEQNLNHDAMYWYRQDPGQGLRLIYYSQIVNDFQKGDIAEGYSVSREKKESFPLTVTSAQKNPTAFYLCASSIESSYEQYFGPGTRLTVT.